The T cell receptor (beta chain) described here comes from a study of T cells after yellow fever vaccination. Points from the study as a whole: A faster peak, day 5 versus 15, was reached by the weaker secondary response. At under 97% for CD4 and approximately 88% for CD8, most primary-vaccination clones showed up again after the booster. Shared CD4/CD8 clonotypes were a small share, likely from convergent recombination.

To note about this clonotype: The antigen is unknown.

Universal primer sites and UMIs were introduced during 5'RACE template-switching synthesis of TCR cDNA. MiXCR, run by TCRdb on the 5' RACE reads, gives a single entry per CDR3 protein. Of 100,000 to 150,000 distinct CDR3 sequences listed, over 8% are singletons. The material was CD8+ T cells sorted from PBMCs, obtained on the day of the yellow fever booster vaccination. The sequence was obtained from a man aged 18-30 years who received the YFV17D yellow fever vaccine.

CDR3 in amino acids: CATSVVGESTDTQYF. The DNA for the CDR3 is TGTGCCACCAGTGTTGTGGGGGAGAGCACAGATACGCAGTATTTT. This chain connects TRBV24-1 to TRBJ2-3; D is possibly TRBD1 or TRBD2 (5 bases each). The CDR3 consists of 15 residues. The germline V and J ends were trimmed by 5 bases and 0 bases, with 11 bases remaining between them. CDR1 KGHDR and CDR2 SFDVKD come from the germline V gene.